The 4 T cell receptor beta chains below all came from one sample that was sequenced in a study of CD8+ T cells in alopecia areata. RNA was extracted and reverse transcribed into cDNA as the sequencing template. Here immunoSEQ multiplex PCR was the method, and the copy in TCRdb shows in-frame clones only, minus some. This table has about 110,000 clones, roughly three fifths appearing once. Treatment described: oral pan-JAK inhibitor, 5-10 mg twice daily. Sequences were derived from CD8+ T cells sorted from blood, sampled at week 24, from a patient treated with tofacitinib. These receptors were taken from a human donor with alopecia areata.

The CDR3 here is CASSFGGEHNNEQFF. The CDR3 bases are TGTGCCAGCAGCTTCGGCGGCGAACACAACAATGAGCAGTTCTTC. The V and J genes are TRBV5-4 and TRBJ2-1; no firm D call. Germline V gene data show CDR1 as SGHNT and CDR2 as YYREEE (reference sequence). The CDR3 runs 15 residues. The germline V and J ends were trimmed by 2 bases and 5 bases, with 14 bases remaining between them.

Worth noting for this clone: The same CDR3 is also encoded by other DNA sequences in this sample. V gene TRBV4-1 combines with J gene TRBJ2-3; D unresolved. The germline V gene encodes CDR1 MGHRA and CDR2 YSYEKL. Trimming took off 0 bases at V and 2 bases at J, with 6 bases between the two ends. The CDR3 is 14 amino acids. CDR3 in DNA: TGCGCCAGCAGCCAAGATGGGAACACAGATACGCAGTATTTT. Protein sequence: CASSQDGNTDTQYF.

The CDR3 is CASSPQEGNSPLHF. The CDR3 DNA reads as TGCGCCAGCAGCCCCCAGGAGGGGAATTCACCCCTCCACTTT. The chain has TRBV4-1 and TRBJ1-6; D may be TRBD1 (5 bases). This CDR3 spans 14 amino acids. V was clipped by 4 bases and J by 7 bases, with 11 bases between them. Germline loops: CDR1 MGHRA, CDR2 YSYEKL.

The chain links TRBV27 to TRBJ1-1; the D is unclear. Per the germline V gene, CDR1 is MNHEY and CDR2 is SMNVEV (reference sequence). Trimming removed 3 bases at V and 3 bases at J, with 11 bases between. The CDR3 sequence is 14 residues long. The CDR3 loop is CASSLERADTEAFF. The CDR3 bases are TGTGCCAGCAGTTTGGAAAGGGCGGACACTGAAGCTTTCTTT.